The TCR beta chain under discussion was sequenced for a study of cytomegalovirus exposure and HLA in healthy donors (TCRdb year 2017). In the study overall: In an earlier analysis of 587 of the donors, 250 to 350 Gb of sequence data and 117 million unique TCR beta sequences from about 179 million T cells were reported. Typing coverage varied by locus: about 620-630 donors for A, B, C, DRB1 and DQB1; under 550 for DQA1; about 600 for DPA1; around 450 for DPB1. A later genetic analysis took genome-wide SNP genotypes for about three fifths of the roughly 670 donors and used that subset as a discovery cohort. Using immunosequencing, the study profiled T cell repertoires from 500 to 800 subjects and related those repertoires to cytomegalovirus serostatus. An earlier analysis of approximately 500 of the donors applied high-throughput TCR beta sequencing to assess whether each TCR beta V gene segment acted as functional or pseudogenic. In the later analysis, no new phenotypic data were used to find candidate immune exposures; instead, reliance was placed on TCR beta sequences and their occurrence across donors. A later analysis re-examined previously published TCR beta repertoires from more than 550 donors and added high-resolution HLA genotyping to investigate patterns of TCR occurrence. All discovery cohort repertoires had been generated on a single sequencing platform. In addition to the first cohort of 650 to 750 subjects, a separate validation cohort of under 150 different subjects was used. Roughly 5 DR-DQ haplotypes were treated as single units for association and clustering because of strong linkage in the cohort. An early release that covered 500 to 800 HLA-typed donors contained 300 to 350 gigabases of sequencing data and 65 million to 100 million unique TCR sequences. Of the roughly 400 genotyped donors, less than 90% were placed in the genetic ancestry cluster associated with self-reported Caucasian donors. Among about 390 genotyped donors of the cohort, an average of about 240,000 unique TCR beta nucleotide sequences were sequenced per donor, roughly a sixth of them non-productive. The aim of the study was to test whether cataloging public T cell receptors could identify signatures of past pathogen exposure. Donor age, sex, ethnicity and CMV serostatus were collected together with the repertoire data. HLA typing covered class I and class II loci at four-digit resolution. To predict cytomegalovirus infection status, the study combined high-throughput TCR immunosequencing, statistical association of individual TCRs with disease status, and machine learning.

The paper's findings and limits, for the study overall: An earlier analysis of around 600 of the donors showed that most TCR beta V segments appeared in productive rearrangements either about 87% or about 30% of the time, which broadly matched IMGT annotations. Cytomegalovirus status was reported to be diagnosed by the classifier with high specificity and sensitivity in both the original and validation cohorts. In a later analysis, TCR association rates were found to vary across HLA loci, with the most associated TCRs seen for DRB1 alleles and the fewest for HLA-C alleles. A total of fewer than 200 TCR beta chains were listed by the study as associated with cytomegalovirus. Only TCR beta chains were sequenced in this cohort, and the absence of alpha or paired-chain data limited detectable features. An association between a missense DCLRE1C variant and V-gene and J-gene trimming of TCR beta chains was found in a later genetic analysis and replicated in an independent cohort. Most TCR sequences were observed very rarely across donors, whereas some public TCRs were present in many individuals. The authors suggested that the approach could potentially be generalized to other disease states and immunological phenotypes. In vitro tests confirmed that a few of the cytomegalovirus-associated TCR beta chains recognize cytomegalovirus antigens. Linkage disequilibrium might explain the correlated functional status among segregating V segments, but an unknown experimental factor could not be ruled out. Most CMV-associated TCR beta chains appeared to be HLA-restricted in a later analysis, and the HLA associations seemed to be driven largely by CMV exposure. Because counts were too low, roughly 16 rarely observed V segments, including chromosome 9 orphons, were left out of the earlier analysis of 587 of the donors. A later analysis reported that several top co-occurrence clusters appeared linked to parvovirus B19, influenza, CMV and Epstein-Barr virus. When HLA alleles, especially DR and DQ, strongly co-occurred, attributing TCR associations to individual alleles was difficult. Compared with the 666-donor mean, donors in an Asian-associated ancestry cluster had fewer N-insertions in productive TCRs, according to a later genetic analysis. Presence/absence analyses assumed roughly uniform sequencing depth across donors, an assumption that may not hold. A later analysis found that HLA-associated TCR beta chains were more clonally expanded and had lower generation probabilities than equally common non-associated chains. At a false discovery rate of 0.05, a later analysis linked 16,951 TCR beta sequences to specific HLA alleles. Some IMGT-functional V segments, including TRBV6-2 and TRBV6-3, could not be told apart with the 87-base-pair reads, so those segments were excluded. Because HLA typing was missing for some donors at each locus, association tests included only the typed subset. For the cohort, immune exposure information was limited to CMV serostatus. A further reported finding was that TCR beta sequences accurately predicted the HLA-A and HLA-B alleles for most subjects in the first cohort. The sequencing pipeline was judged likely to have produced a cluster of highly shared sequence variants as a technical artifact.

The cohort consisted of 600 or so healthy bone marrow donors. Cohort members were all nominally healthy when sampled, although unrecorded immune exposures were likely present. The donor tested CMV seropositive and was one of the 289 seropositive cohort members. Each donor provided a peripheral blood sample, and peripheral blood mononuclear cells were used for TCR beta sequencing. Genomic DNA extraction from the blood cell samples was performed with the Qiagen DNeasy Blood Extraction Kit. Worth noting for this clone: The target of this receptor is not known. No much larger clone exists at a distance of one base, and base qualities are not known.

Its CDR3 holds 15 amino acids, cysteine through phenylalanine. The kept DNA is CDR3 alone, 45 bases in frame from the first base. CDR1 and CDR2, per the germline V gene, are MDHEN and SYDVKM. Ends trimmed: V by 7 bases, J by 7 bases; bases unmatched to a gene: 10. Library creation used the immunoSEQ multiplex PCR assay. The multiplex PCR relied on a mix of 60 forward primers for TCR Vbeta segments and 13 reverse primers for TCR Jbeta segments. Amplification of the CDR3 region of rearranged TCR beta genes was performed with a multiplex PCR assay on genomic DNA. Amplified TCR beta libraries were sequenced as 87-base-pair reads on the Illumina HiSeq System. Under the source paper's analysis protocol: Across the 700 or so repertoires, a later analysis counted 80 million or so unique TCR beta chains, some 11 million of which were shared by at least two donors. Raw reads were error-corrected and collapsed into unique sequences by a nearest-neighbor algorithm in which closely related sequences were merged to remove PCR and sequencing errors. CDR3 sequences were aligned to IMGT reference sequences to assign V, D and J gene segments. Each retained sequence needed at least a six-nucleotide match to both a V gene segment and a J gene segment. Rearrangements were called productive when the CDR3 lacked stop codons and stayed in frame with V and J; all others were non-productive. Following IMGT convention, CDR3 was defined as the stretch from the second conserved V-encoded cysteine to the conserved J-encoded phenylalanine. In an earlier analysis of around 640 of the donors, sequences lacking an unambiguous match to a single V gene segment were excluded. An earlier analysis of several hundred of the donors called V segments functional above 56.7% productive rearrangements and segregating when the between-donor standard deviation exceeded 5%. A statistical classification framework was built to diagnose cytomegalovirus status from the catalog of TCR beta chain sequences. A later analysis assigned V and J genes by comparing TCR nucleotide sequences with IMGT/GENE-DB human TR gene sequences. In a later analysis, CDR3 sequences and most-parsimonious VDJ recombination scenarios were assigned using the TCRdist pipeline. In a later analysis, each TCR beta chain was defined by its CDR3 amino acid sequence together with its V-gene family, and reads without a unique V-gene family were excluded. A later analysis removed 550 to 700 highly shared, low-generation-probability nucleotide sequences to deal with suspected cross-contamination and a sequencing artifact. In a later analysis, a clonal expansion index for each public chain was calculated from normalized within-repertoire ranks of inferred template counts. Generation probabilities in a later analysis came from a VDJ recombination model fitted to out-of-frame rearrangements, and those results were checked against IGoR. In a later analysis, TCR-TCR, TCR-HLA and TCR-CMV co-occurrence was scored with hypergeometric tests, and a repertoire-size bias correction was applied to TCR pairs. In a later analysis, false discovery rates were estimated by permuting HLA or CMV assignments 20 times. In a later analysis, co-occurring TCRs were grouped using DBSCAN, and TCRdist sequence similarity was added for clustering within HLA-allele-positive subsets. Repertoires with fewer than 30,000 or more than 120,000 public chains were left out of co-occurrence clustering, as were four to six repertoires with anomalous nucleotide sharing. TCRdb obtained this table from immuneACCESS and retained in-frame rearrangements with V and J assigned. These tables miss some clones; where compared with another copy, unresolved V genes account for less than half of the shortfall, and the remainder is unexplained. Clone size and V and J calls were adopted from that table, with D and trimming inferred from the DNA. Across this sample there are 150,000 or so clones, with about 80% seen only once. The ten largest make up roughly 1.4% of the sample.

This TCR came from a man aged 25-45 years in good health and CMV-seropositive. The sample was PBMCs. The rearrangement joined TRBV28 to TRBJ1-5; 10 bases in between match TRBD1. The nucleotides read TGTGCCAGCACCAAGGCGGGACAGGGGTGGCAGCCCCAGCATTTT. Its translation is CASTKAGQGWQPQHF.